Listed below are T cell receptor beta chains from one sample, sequenced in a study of response to subunit inactivated influenza vaccine. TCRdb re-derived calls from the RT-PCR reads in MiXCR, one entry per CDR3 protein. The data hold 530,000 or so distinct CDR3 sequences, with 25% observed a single time. This specimen was CD4+ T cells sorted from PBMCs, taken 4 to 6 days after vaccination. These receptors were taken from a man aged 45-65 years who received an inactivated influenza vaccine. Both conserved end residues are part of each CDR3. A D gene is named only where the DNA matches it firmly. Where a row states a size, it is once, few, many or the class of an expanded clone; other rows omit it.

clone size: NA
D gene: TRBD2
J gene: TRBJ2-3
V gene: TRBV14
CDR3 protein: CASSPWREGTQYF
CDR3 DNA: TGTGCCAGCAGCCCATGGCGGGAGGGTACGCAGTATTTT

clone size: NA
D gene: NA
J gene: TRBJ2-7
V gene: TRBV20-1
CDR3 protein: CSARQGYEQYF
CDR3 DNA: TGCAGTGCTAGGCAGGGATACGAGCAGTACTTC

clone size: few
D gene: NA
J gene: TRBJ2-5
V gene: TRBV10-3
CDR3 protein: CAIATAETQYF
CDR3 DNA: TGTGCCATCGCCACGGCAGAGACCCAGTACTTC

clone size: few
D gene: TRBD1
J gene: TRBJ1-3
V gene: TRBV28
CDR3 protein: CASSLPGGGNTIYF
CDR3 DNA: TGTGCCAGCAGTTTGCCAGGGGGCGGAAACACCATATATTTT

clone size: NA
D gene: NA
J gene: TRBJ2-1
V gene: TRBV12-3/TRBV12-4
CDR3 protein: CASSPPGRLTRNEQFF
CDR3 DNA: TGTGCCAGCAGCCCCCCCGGCAGGTTAACCCGCAATGAGCAGTTCTTC

clone size: NA
D gene: NA
J gene: TRBJ2-5
V gene: TRBV10-3
CDR3 protein: CAISDGGETQYF
CDR3 DNA: TGTGCCATCAGTGACGGGGGAGAGACCCAGTACTTC

clone size: few
D gene: TRBD1
J gene: TRBJ1-6
V gene: TRBV28
CDR3 protein: CASSQLTGGGTPLHF
CDR3 DNA: TGTGCCAGCAGTCAACTGACAGGGGGCGGAACACCCCTCCACTTT

clone size: NA
D gene: TRBD2
J gene: TRBJ2-3
V gene: TRBV20-1
CDR3 protein: CSAGSSSGGAVDTQYF
CDR3 DNA: TGCAGTGCTGGATCATCTAGCGGGGGGGCCGTAGATACGCAGTATTTT

clone size: NA
D gene: NA
J gene: TRBJ2-2
V gene: TRBV7-2
CDR3 protein: CASTRTGDTGELFF
CDR3 DNA: TGTGCCAGCACTCGTACGGGGGACACCGGGGAGCTGTTTTTT

clone size: NA
D gene: TRBD1
J gene: TRBJ2-1
V gene: TRBV19
CDR3 protein: CASSARTGMTDNEQFF
CDR3 DNA: TGTGCCAGTAGTGCCCGGACAGGCATGACCGACAATGAGCAGTTCTTC

clone size: few
D gene: NA
J gene: TRBJ2-3
V gene: TRBV20-1
CDR3 protein: CSAHRVSDTQYF
CDR3 DNA: TGCAGTGCGCACAGGGTTTCAGATACGCAGTATTTT

clone size: many
D gene: TRBD1
J gene: TRBJ2-1
V gene: TRBV12-3/TRBV12-4
CDR3 protein: CASSPGTGGYNEQFF
CDR3 DNA: TGTGCCAGCAGTCCCGGGACAGGGGGCTACAATGAGCAGTTCTTC

clone size: NA
D gene: TRBD2
J gene: TRBJ2-6
V gene: TRBV27
CDR3 protein: CTQHYGGGVGANVLTF
CDR3 DNA: TGTACCCAGCACTATGGGGGAGGGGTGGGGGCCAACGTCCTGACTTTC

clone size: few
D gene: NA
J gene: TRBJ2-1
V gene: TRBV18
CDR3 protein: CASSPFQNNEQFF
CDR3 DNA: TGTGCCAGCTCACCATTTCAGAACAATGAGCAGTTCTTC

clone size: NA
D gene: TRBD1
J gene: TRBJ1-1
V gene: TRBV4-1
CDR3 protein: CASSLQGALSEAFF
CDR3 DNA: TGCGCCAGCAGCCTTCAGGGGGCTCTTTCTGAAGCTTTCTTT

clone size: NA
D gene: NA
J gene: TRBJ2-5
V gene: TRBV5-6
CDR3 protein: CASSLANLAWGTQYF
CDR3 DNA: TGTGCCAGCAGCTTGGCCAACCTAGCGTGGGGGACCCAGTACTTC

clone size: NA
D gene: NA
J gene: TRBJ2-1
V gene: TRBV7-2
CDR3 protein: CASSLESGQYNEQFF
CDR3 DNA: TGTGCCAGCAGCTTAGAGTCAGGGCAATACAATGAGCAGTTCTTC

clone size: many
D gene: TRBD2
J gene: TRBJ2-1
V gene: TRBV20-1
CDR3 protein: CSARDKSSGATPPVF
CDR3 DNA: TGCAGTGCTAGAGATAAGTCTAGCGGAGCCACCCCGCCTGTCTTC

clone size: NA
D gene: NA
J gene: TRBJ1-2
V gene: TRBV7-2
CDR3 protein: CASSDPGGLSGYTF
CDR3 DNA: TGTGCCAGCAGCGACCCCGGGGGTCTGAGCGGCTACACCTTC

clone size: many
D gene: TRBD2
J gene: TRBJ2-1
V gene: TRBV10-3
CDR3 protein: CAISGPTSGRNMEVGEQFF
CDR3 DNA: TGTGCCATCAGTGGGCCCACTAGCGGGAGAAATATGGAGGTGGGTGAGCAGTTCTTC

clone size: few
D gene: NA
J gene: TRBJ2-7
V gene: TRBV6-5
CDR3 protein: CASSYSSKAQYEQYF
CDR3 DNA: TGTGCCAGCAGTTACTCGAGTAAGGCTCAATACGAGCAGTACTTC

clone size: NA
D gene: NA
J gene: TRBJ2-2
V gene: TRBV5-1
CDR3 protein: CASSLGRLANTGELFF
CDR3 DNA: TGCGCCAGCAGCTTGGGTCGACTCGCGAACACCGGGGAGCTGTTTTTT

clone size: NA
D gene: TRBD2
J gene: TRBJ2-1
V gene: TRBV29-1
CDR3 protein: CASGGDREQFF
CDR3 DNA: TGCGCTAGCGGGGGGGACAGGGAGCAGTTCTTC

clone size: many
D gene: NA
J gene: TRBJ2-3
V gene: TRBV5-1
CDR3 protein: CASSLAADTQYF
CDR3 DNA: TGTGCCAGCAGCTTGGCAGCGGATACGCAGTATTTT

clone size: few
D gene: TRBD2
J gene: TRBJ2-1
V gene: TRBV5-1
CDR3 protein: CASSRSTSGYYNEQFF
CDR3 DNA: TGCGCCAGCAGCCGATCGACTAGCGGATACTACAATGAGCAGTTCTTC

clone size: few
D gene: TRBD1
J gene: TRBJ1-2
V gene: TRBV12-3/TRBV12-4
CDR3 protein: CASSLAPGQGAGYTF
CDR3 DNA: TGTGCCAGCAGTTTGGCCCCCGGACAGGGGGCTGGCTACACCTTC

clone size: NA
D gene: NA
J gene: TRBJ2-1
V gene: TRBV6-4
CDR3 protein: CASSDWYYNEQFF
CDR3 DNA: TGTGCCAGCAGTGACTGGTATTACAATGAGCAGTTCTTC

clone size: NA
D gene: NA
J gene: TRBJ1-2
V gene: TRBV4-3
CDR3 protein: CASSPAGQGDGGGYTF
CDR3 DNA: TGCGCCAGCAGCCCGGCGGGGCAGGGTGACGGTGGTGGCTACACCTTC

clone size: few
D gene: TRBD1
J gene: TRBJ1-1
V gene: TRBV5-1
CDR3 protein: CASSLQDRGTEAFF
CDR3 DNA: TGCGCCAGCAGCTTACAGGACAGGGGGACTGAAGCTTTCTTT

clone size: NA
D gene: NA
J gene: TRBJ2-5
V gene: TRBV29-1
CDR3 protein: CSVDRAGRRAETQYF
CDR3 DNA: TGCAGCGTTGACAGAGCCGGCAGAAGGGCAGAGACCCAGTACTTC

clone size: many
D gene: TRBD1
J gene: TRBJ1-2
V gene: TRBV5-1
CDR3 protein: CASSTTDRGFYGYTF
CDR3 DNA: TGCGCCAGCAGCACTACGGACAGGGGTTTCTACGGCTACACCTTC

clone size: many
D gene: TRBD2
J gene: TRBJ2-5
V gene: TRBV6-1
CDR3 protein: CASSLAGVEETQYF
CDR3 DNA: TGTGCCAGCAGTCTAGCGGGGGTCGAGGAGACCCAGTACTTC

clone size: NA
D gene: NA
J gene: TRBJ1-5
V gene: TRBV7-8
CDR3 protein: CASSQVGGGGNQPQHF
CDR3 DNA: TGTGCCAGCAGCCAAGTAGGTGGCGGAGGCAATCAGCCCCAGCATTTT

clone size: NA
D gene: NA
J gene: TRBJ2-2
V gene: TRBV20-1
CDR3 protein: CSAGGRGNTGELFF
CDR3 DNA: TGCAGTGCGGGGGGCCGGGGGAACACCGGGGAGCTGTTTTTT

clone size: few
D gene: NA
J gene: TRBJ1-2
V gene: TRBV11-2
CDR3 protein: CASSPGTRGYGYTF
CDR3 DNA: TGTGCCAGCAGCCCCGGGACCCGGGGGTATGGCTACACCTTC

clone size: NA
D gene: TRBD1
J gene: TRBJ1-2
V gene: TRBV6-5
CDR3 protein: CASSYSKGGVYGYTF
CDR3 DNA: TGTGCCAGCAGTTACTCGAAAGGGGGCGTATATGGCTACACCTTC

clone size: many
D gene: TRBD1
J gene: TRBJ1-1
V gene: TRBV6-2/TRBV6-3
CDR3 protein: CASSEGAPTAFF
CDR3 DNA: TGTGCCAGCAGCGAGGGGGCGCCGACAGCTTTCTTT

clone size: NA
D gene: NA
J gene: TRBJ2-2
V gene: TRBV2
CDR3 protein: CASSPRGGHANTGELFF
CDR3 DNA: TGTGCCAGCAGCCCCCGGGGCGGACATGCGAACACCGGGGAGCTGTTTTTT

clone size: NA
D gene: TRBD1
J gene: TRBJ2-5
V gene: TRBV29-1
CDR3 protein: CSFSRGQGRETQYF
CDR3 DNA: TGCAGCTTCAGCCGGGGACAGGGGCGAGAGACCCAGTACTTC

clone size: few
D gene: TRBD1
J gene: TRBJ2-3
V gene: TRBV5-1
CDR3 protein: CASSRGQADTQYF
CDR3 DNA: TGCGCCAGCAGCAGGGGACAGGCAGATACGCAGTATTTT

clone size: NA
D gene: TRBD2
J gene: TRBJ2-3
V gene: TRBV6-2/TRBV6-3
CDR3 protein: CASSTRLAGGPGTDTQYF
CDR3 DNA: TGTGCCAGCAGTACACGGCTAGCGGGGGGGCCGGGCACAGATACGCAGTATTTT

clone size: NA
D gene: NA
J gene: TRBJ2-7
V gene: TRBV7-2
CDR3 protein: CASSLQDSFYEQYF
CDR3 DNA: TGTGCCAGCAGCTTACAGGACAGCTTCTACGAGCAGTACTTC

clone size: NA
D gene: NA
J gene: TRBJ1-5
V gene: TRBV20-1
CDR3 protein: CSASTGSQPQHF
CDR3 DNA: TGCAGTGCTAGTACAGGGAGTCAGCCCCAGCATTTT

clone size: NA
D gene: NA
J gene: TRBJ1-4
V gene: TRBV5-1
CDR3 protein: CASSSENEKLFF
CDR3 DNA: TGCGCCAGCAGTTCGGAAAATGAAAAACTGTTTTTT

clone size: few
D gene: TRBD2
J gene: TRBJ2-3
V gene: TRBV5-1
CDR3 protein: CASSFRWTSGSTDTQYF
CDR3 DNA: TGCGCCAGCAGCTTTCGGTGGACTAGCGGGAGCACAGATACGCAGTATTTT

clone size: few
D gene: TRBD2
J gene: TRBJ2-3
V gene: TRBV4-1
CDR3 protein: CASSKGLAGDIDTQYF
CDR3 DNA: TGCGCCAGCAGCAAGGGACTAGCGGGGGATATAGATACGCAGTATTTT

clone size: NA
D gene: NA
J gene: TRBJ2-3
V gene: TRBV7-3
CDR3 protein: CASSSTGARDTQYF
CDR3 DNA: TGTGCCAGCAGCTCGACCGGGGCCCGGGATACGCAGTATTTT

clone size: NA
D gene: TRBD1
J gene: TRBJ1-5
V gene: TRBV28
CDR3 protein: CASSSLGTERDQPQHF
CDR3 DNA: TGTGCCAGCAGTTCCTTAGGGACAGAGCGCGATCAGCCCCAGCATTTT

clone size: NA
D gene: TRBD1
J gene: TRBJ2-6
V gene: TRBV10-3
CDR3 protein: CAISSTGASGANVLTF
CDR3 DNA: TGTGCCATCAGTTCGACAGGGGCCTCTGGGGCCAACGTCCTGACTTTC

clone size: NA
D gene: TRBD2
J gene: TRBJ2-1
V gene: TRBV29-1
CDR3 protein: CSAGGLAGGPSNEQFF
CDR3 DNA: TGCAGCGCTGGGGGACTAGCGGGAGGGCCCTCTAATGAGCAGTTCTTC

clone size: few
D gene: NA
J gene: TRBJ1-1
V gene: TRBV7-9
CDR3 protein: CASSDVTVMNTEAFF
CDR3 DNA: TGTGCCAGCAGCGACGTAACGGTTATGAACACTGAAGCTTTCTTT

clone size: NA
D gene: NA
J gene: TRBJ2-1
V gene: TRBV7-2
CDR3 protein: CASSVGTLGEQFF
CDR3 DNA: TGTGCCAGCAGCGTCGGGACGCTGGGTGAGCAGTTCTTC

clone size: NA
D gene: NA
J gene: TRBJ2-1
V gene: TRBV20-1
CDR3 protein: CSARDQLWGDLFF
CDR3 DNA: TGCAGTGCTAGAGATCAATTGTGGGGGGATCTGTTCTTC